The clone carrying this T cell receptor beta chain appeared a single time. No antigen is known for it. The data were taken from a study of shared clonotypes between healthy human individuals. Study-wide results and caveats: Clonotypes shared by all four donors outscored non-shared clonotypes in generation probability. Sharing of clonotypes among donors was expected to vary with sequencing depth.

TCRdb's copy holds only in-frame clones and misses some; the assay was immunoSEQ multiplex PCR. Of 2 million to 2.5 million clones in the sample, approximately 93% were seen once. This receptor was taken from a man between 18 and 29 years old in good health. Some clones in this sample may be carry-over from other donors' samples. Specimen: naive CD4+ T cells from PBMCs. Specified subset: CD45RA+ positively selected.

This CDR3 reads CASSSEQGAHYGYTF. CDR3 DNA sequence: TGCGCCAGCAGCTCCGAGCAGGGAGCGCATTATGGCTACACCTTC. The V gene is TRBV5-1, the J gene TRBJ1-2, with a weak D call TRBD1 (5 bases). The length of the CDR3 is 15 residues. Germline V lookup: CDR1 SGHRS, CDR2 YFSETQ. Trimming took off 3 bases at V and 5 bases at J, with 17 bases between the two ends.